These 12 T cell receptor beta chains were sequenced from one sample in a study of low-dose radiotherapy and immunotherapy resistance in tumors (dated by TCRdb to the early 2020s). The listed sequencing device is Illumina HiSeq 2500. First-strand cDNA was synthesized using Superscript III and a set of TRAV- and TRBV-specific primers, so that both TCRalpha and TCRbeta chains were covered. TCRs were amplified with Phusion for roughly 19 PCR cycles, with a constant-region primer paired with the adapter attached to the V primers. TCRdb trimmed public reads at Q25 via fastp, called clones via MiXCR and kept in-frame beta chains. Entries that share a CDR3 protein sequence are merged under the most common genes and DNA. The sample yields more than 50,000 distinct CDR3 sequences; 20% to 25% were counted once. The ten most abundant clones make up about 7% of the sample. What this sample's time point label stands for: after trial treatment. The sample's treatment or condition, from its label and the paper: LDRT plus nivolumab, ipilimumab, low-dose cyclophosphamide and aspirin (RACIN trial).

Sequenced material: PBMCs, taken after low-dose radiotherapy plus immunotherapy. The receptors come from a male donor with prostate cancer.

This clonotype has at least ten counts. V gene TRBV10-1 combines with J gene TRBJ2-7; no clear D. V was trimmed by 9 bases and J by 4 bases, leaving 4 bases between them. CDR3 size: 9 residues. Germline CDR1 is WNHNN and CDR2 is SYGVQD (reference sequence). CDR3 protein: CASFYEQYF. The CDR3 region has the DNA TGCGCCAGTTTTTACGAGCAGTACTTC.

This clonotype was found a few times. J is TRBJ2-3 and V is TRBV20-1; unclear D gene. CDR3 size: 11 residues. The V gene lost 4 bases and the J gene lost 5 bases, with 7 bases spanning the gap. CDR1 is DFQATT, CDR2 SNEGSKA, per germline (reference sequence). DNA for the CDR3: TGCAGTGCTAATGTAGAAGATACGCAGTATTTT. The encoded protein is CSANVEDTQYF.

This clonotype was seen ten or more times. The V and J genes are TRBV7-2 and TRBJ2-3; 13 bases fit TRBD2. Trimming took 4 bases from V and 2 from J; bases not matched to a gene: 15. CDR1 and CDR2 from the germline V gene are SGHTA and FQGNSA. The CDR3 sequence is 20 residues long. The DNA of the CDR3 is TGTGCCAGCAGCTGGATAGGACAACGACTAGCGGGGGGATCCACAGATACGCAGTATTTT. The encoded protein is CASSWIGQRLAGGSTDTQYF. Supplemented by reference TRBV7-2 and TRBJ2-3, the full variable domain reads GAGVSQSPSNKVTEKGKDVELRCDPISGHTALYWYRQSLGQGLEFLIYFQGNSAPDKSGLPSDRFSAERTGGSVSTLTIQRTQQEDSAVYLCASSWIGQRLAGGSTDTQYFGPGTRLTVL.

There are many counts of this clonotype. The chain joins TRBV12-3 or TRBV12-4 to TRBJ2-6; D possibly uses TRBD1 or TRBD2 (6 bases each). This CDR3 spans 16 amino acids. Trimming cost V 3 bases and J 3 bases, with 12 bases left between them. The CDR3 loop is CASSFHREVGANVLTF. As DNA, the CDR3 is TGTGCCAGCAGTTTTCACAGGGAGGTTGGGGCCAACGTCCTGACTTTC.

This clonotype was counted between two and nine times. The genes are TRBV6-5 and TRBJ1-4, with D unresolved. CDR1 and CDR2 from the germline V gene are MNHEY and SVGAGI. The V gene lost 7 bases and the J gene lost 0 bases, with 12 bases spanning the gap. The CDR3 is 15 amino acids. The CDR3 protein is CASTPSPTTNEKLFF. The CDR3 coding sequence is TGTGCCAGCACTCCGTCACCGACAACTAATGAAAAACTGTTTTTT.

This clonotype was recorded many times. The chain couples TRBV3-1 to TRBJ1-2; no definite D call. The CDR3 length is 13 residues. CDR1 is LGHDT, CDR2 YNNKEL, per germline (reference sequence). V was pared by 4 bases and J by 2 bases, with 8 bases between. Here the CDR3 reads CASSLGGNYGYTF. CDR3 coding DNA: TGTGCCAGCAGCCTTGGAGGGAACTATGGCTACACCTTC. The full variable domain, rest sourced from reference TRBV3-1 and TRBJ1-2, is DTAVSQTPKYLVTQMGNDKSIKCEQNLGHDTMYWYKQDSKKFLKIMFSYNNKELIINETVPNRFSPKSPDKAHLNLHINSLELGDSAVYFCASSLGGNYGYTFGSGTRLTVV.

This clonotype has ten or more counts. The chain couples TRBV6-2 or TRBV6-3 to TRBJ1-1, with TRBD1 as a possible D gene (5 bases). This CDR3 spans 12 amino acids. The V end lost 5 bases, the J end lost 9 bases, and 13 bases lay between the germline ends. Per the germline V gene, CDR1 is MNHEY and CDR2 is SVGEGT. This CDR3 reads CASSVTQGQAFF. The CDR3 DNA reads TGTGCCAGCAGTGTAACTCAGGGACAAGCTTTCTTT.

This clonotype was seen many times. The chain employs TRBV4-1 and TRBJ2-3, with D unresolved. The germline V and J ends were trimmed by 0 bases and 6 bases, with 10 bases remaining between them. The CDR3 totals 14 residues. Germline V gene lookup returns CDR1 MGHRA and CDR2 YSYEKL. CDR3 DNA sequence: TGCGCCAGCAGCCAAGAAGCGATCAGGGATACGCAGTATTTT. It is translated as CASSQEAIRDTQYF.

CDR3 in amino acids: CASSQAGTGDYEQYF. The CDR3 DNA follows: TGTGCCAGCAGCCAAGCCGGGACTGGAGACTACGAGCAGTACTTC. The chain is built from TRBV4-2 and TRBJ2-7; D possibly corresponds to TRBD2 (6 bases). V lost 1 base and J 3 bases, leaving 13 bases between the germline ends. There are 15 residues in the CDR3. Looked up from germline, CDR1 is LGHNA and CDR2 is YNFKEQ.

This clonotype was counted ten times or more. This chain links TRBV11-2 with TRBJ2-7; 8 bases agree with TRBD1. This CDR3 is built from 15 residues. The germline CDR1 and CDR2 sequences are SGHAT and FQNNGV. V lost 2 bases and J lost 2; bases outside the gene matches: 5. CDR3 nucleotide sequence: TGTGCCAGCAGCTTAAGGGTCAGGGGGCCCTACGAGCAGTACTTC. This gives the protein CASSLRVRGPYEQYF.

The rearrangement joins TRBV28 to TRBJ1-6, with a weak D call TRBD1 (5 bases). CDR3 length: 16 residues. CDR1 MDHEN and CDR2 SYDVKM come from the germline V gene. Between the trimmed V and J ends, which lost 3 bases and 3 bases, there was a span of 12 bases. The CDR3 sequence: CASSFLGHIYNSPLHF. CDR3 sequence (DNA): TGTGCCAGCAGTTTCTTAGGACACATCTATAATTCACCCCTCCACTTT.

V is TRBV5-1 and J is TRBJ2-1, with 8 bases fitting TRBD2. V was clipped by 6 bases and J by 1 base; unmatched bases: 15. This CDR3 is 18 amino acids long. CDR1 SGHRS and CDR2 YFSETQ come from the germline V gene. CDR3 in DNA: TGCGCCAGCACCCCCCGGGGGGGCGGGCAGGGGTCCTACAATGAGCAGTTCTTC. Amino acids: CASTPRGGGQGSYNEQFF.